The present entry profiles one T cell receptor beta chain with its context. This CDR3 comprises 15 residues. The germline V gene has CDR1 SGHRS and CDR2 YFSETQ. The germline V and J ends were trimmed by 1 base and 0 bases, with 11 bases remaining between them. This specimen belongs to a study of blood T cell repertoires in COVID-19. Study overall: The analysed material was cDNA or gDNA that came from T cells, B-cell-depleted T cells, or PBMCs.

Here immunoSEQ multiplex PCR was the method, and the copy in TCRdb shows in-frame clones only, minus some. Among over 250,000 clones listed, 90% were seen once. Which cohort a participant joined came from the clinical history participants gave. The chain is built from TRBV5-1 and TRBJ2-7; no clear D gene. The receptor was derived from a man in his 60s who had recovered from COVID-19. The sequenced material came from PBMCs or T cells enriched from blood (not recorded which). DNA for the CDR3: TGCGCCAGCAGCTTGTTCGCGGTTAGCTCCTACGAGCAGTACTTC. This encodes CASSLFAVSSYEQYF.